The T cell receptor (beta chain) described here comes from a study of T cell changes during pregnancy in multiple sclerosis. CDR1 is SGHNT, CDR2 YYREEE, per germline (reference sequence). This CDR3 is built from 15 residues. The ends lost 0 bases at V and 1 base at J; junction bases unmatched: 0. The table came from immunoSEQ multiplex PCR; TCRdb's copy has only in-frame clones and leaves some out. Counted here are some 35,000 clones, roughly nine tenths occurring once; the ten biggest clones make up 0.78%. The material was CD4+ T cells from peripheral blood mononuclear cells, obtained after pregnancy. The rearrangement joins TRBV5-4 to TRBJ2-3, with 9 nucleotides matching TRBD2. This sequence was found in a female donor in good health, enrolled as a control in a pregnancy study. Here the CDR3 reads CASSLGTSGTDTQYF. The DNA of the CDR3 is TGTGCCAGCAGCTTGGGGACTAGCGGCACAGATACGCAGTATTTT.